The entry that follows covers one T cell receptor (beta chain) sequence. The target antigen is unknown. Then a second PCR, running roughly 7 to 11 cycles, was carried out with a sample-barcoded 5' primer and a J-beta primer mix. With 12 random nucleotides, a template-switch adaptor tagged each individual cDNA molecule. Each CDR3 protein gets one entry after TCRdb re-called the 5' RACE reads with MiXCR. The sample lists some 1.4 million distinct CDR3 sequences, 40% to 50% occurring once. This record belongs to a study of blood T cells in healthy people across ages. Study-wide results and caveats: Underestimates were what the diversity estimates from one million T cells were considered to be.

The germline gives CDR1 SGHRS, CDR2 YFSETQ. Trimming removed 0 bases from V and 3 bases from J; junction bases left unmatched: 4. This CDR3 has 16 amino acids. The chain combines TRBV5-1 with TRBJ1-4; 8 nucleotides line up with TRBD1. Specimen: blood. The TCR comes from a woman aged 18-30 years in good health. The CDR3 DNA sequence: TGCGCCAGCAGCTTGGCCCTACAGGGGGCTAATGAAAAACTGTTTTTT. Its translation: CASSLALQGANEKLFF.